The rows below give T cell receptor beta chains drawn from one sample of a study of T-cell memory formation after mild COVID-19. TCRdb recomputed calls from the 5' RACE reads with MiXCR, one row per CDR3 protein. The sample includes 450,000 or so distinct CDR3 sequences, roughly 25% of them seen just once. The sequenced material came from PBMCs or a T cell subset sorted from them (not recorded which). The receptor set was obtained from an adult woman who had mild COVID-19 (a few samples of this study predate the infection). Cell type and time point are not known. The CDR3 runs from the conserved cysteine through the conserved F or W. Each record gives: V gene, D gene, clone size, CDR3 length, J gene, CDR3 protein, CDR3 DNA. The D gene is left open where the match is weak. Part of the rows lack a size; the others show once, few, many or a class for expanded clones.

>TRBV4-2|.|.|17|TRBJ2-7
CASSQDRYGQTSYEQYF
TGTGCCAGCAGCCAAGATCGTTACGGGCAGACCTCCTACGAGCAGTACTTC
>TRBV9|TRBD2|once|16|TRBJ2-3
CASSGVAGGRADTQYF
TGTGCCAGCAGCGGCGTAGCGGGGGGGCGTGCAGATACGCAGTATTTT
>TRBV30|.|.|13|TRBJ1-1
CAWAPNMNTEAFF
TGTGCCTGGGCGCCAAACATGAACACTGAAGCTTTCTTT
>TRBV7-9|.|few|18|TRBJ2-2
CASSLNRRGVIHTGELFF
TGTGCCAGCAGCTTAAACAGAAGGGGTGTCATTCACACCGGGGAGCTGTTTTTT
>TRBV20-1|.|few|15|TRBJ1-6
CSAMAGGDYNSPLHF
TGCAGTGCTATGGCCGGCGGAGATTACAATTCACCCCTCCACTTT
>TRBV19|TRBD1|.|15|TRBJ2-1
CASSSRDRGDNEQFF
TGTGCCAGTAGTTCCCGGGACAGGGGAGACAATGAGCAGTTCTTC
>TRBV2|.|.|15|TRBJ2-6
CASSAEEYGANVLTF
TGTGCCAGCAGTGCAGAAGAGTACGGGGCCAACGTCCTGACTTTC
>TRBV27|.|many|16|TRBJ1-6
CASSLRRASHNSPLHF
TGTGCCAGCAGTTTACGGAGGGCAAGCCATAATTCACCCCTCCACTTT
>TRBV12-3/TRBV12-4|.|few|14|TRBJ2-7
CASTPQGRPREQYF
TGTGCCAGCACCCCGCAGGGACGGCCGAGGGAGCAGTACTTC
>TRBV6-1|.|.|17|TRBJ2-5
CAGSEAWGKGSQETQYF
TGTGCCGGCAGTGAAGCGTGGGGGAAGGGTAGCCAAGAGACCCAGTACTTC
>TRBV6-1|.|.|13|TRBJ2-1
CASRGQNYNEQFF
TGTGCCAGCAGGGGCCAGAACTACAATGAGCAGTTCTTC
>TRBV5-1|.|few|16|TRBJ2-7
CASSPGERTASYEQYF
TGCGCCAGCAGCCCTGGGGAAAGGACAGCCTCCTACGAGCAGTACTTC
>TRBV10-3|.|.|14|TRBJ1-5
CAISGGRNNQPQHF
TGTGCCATCAGTGGGGGCAGGAACAATCAGCCCCAGCATTTT
>TRBV12-3/TRBV12-4|TRBD1|.|16|TRBJ1-5
CASSNYRGGGNQPQHF
TGTGCCAGCAGTAATTACAGGGGGGGCGGCAATCAGCCCCAGCATTTT
>TRBV12-3/TRBV12-4|.|few|13|TRBJ1-1
CASGWGAPAEAFF
TGTGCCAGCGGCTGGGGAGCGCCGGCTGAAGCTTTCTTT
>TRBV27|.|.|13|TRBJ2-7
CASSYGPSYEQYF
TGTGCCAGCAGTTACGGACCTTCCTACGAGCAGTACTTC
>TRBV10-3|TRBD1|.|13|TRBJ1-1
CAISAGQGTEAFF
TGTGCCATCAGTGCCGGACAGGGCACTGAAGCTTTCTTT
>TRBV25-1|TRBD1|few|14|TRBJ2-3
CASSDVDREIAQYF
TGTGCCAGCAGTGACGTGGACAGGGAGATCGCGCAGTATTTT
>TRBV5-1|.|few|14|TRBJ2-5
CASGPPGFRETQYF
TGCGCGAGCGGGCCCCCGGGCTTTAGGGAGACCCAGTACTTC
>TRBV15|.|few|17|TRBJ2-1
CATSRARWAGGGNEQFF
TGTGCCACCAGCAGAGCCCGGTGGGCCGGAGGGGGGAATGAGCAGTTCTTC
>TRBV5-1|.|.|16|TRBJ2-7
CASSLEASESSYEQYF
TGCGCCAGCAGCTTGGAGGCTAGCGAAAGCTCCTACGAGCAGTACTTC
>TRBV7-2|TRBD2|few|15|TRBJ2-7
CASSFTSASSYEQYF
TGTGCCAGCAGCTTTACTAGCGCGAGCTCCTACGAGCAGTACTTC
>TRBV7-7|.|.|14|TRBJ2-2
CASSSDTPAGELFF
TGTGCCAGCAGCTCAGATACTCCCGCCGGGGAGCTGTTTTTT
>TRBV19|.|.|14|TRBJ1-4
CASMVGGTEEKLFF
TGTGCCAGTATGGTAGGAGGGACGGAAGAAAAACTGTTTTTT
>TRBV14|.|.|13|TRBJ2-7
CASSQETPYEQYF
TGTGCCAGCAGCCAAGAGACTCCCTACGAGCAGTACTTC
>TRBV6-5|.|.|14|TRBJ2-3
CASSPALGTDTQYF
TGTGCCAGCAGCCCGGCGCTGGGGACAGATACGCAGTATTTT
>TRBV5-1|TRBD1|.|15|TRBJ2-2
CASRAGTGNTGELFF
TGCGCCAGCAGGGCCGGGACAGGGAACACCGGGGAGCTGTTTTTT
>TRBV4-3|TRBD2|few|15|TRBJ2-7
CASSQSGGLRNEQYF
TGCGCCAGCAGCCAGTCGGGGGGGCTAAGGAACGAGCAGTACTTC
>TRBV20-1|TRBD2|few|16|TRBJ2-7
CSARDLRTSVSYEQYF
TGCAGTGCTAGAGATCTTCGGACTAGCGTGTCCTACGAGCAGTACTTC
>TRBV7-8|.|.|14|TRBJ2-5
CASSSRGWGETQYF
TGTGCCAGCAGCTCCAGGGGATGGGGAGAGACCCAGTACTTC
>TRBV10-3|.|.|13|TRBJ1-2
CAISTDAGNGYTF
TGTGCCATCAGTACTGACGCAGGGAATGGCTACACCTTC
>TRBV30|.|few|13|TRBJ1-5
CAWSRGASQPQHF
TGTGCCTGGAGTCGGGGGGCTAGTCAGCCCCAGCATTTT
>TRBV9|.|.|14|TRBJ1-1
CASSDVIGNTEAFF
TGTGCCAGCAGCGATGTTATTGGGAACACTGAAGCTTTCTTT
>TRBV4-1|.|.|15|TRBJ1-4
CASSQGDAYREKLFF
TGCGCCAGCAGCCAAGGTGACGCATATCGTGAAAAACTGTTTTTT
>TRBV6-5|.|.|12|TRBJ2-5
CASSSRKVAQYF
TGTGCCAGCAGTAGCCGAAAGGTGGCCCAGTACTTC
>TRBV29-1|.|few|13|TRBJ2-7
CSVWTRSSYEQYF
TGCAGCGTTTGGACAAGGTCCTCCTACGAGCAGTACTTC
>TRBV2|.|few|16|TRBJ2-5
CASTLDAVGSPETQYF
TGTGCCAGCACCTTGGACGCAGTAGGGTCGCCAGAGACCCAGTACTTC
>TRBV29-1|TRBD1|few|12|TRBJ2-7
CSAGTGVYEQYF
TGCAGCGCCGGGACAGGGGTATACGAGCAGTACTTC
>TRBV7-2|TRBD2|.|15|TRBJ2-1
CASSSAGDTYNEQFF
TGTGCCAGCAGCTCAGCGGGGGATACCTACAATGAGCAGTTCTTC
>TRBV4-1|TRBD1|few|16|TRBJ1-2
CASSQEPGQGNYGYTF
TGCGCCAGCAGCCAAGAACCGGGACAGGGCAACTATGGCTACACCTTC
>TRBV29-1|.|.|14|TRBJ2-5
CSVDQARSQETQYF
TGCAGCGTTGATCAAGCCCGATCCCAAGAGACCCAGTACTTC
>TRBV27|.|few|13|TRBJ2-1
CASSLSWTNEQFF
TGTGCCAGCAGTTTATCTTGGACTAATGAGCAGTTCTTC
>TRBV12-3/TRBV12-4|.|.|16|TRBJ1-1
CASSSFILRQGTEAFF
TGTGCCAGCAGTTCCTTCATCCTGCGCCAAGGGACTGAAGCTTTCTTT
>TRBV5-1|TRBD2|few|15|TRBJ2-1
CASSPAGDLNNEQFF
TGCGCCAGCAGCCCCGCGGGGGACTTAAACAATGAGCAGTTCTTC
>TRBV15|.|few|15|TRBJ2-7
CATSRDGWELAVQYF
TGTGCCACCAGCAGAGATGGGTGGGAGCTTGCTGTGCAGTACTTC
>TRBV7-2|.|many|13|TRBJ2-1
CASSFKDHNEQFF
TGTGCCAGCAGCTTTAAGGACCACAATGAGCAGTTCTTC
>TRBV7-3|.|.|15|TRBJ2-3
CASSLGLPSTDTQYF
TGTGCCAGCAGCTTGGGACTCCCTAGCACAGATACGCAGTATTTT
>TRBV9|TRBD2|.|16|TRBJ2-3
CASSVARLAGEDTQYF
TGTGCCAGCAGCGTAGCGAGACTAGCGGGAGAAGATACGCAGTATTTT
>TRBV24-1|.|few|18|TRBJ2-3
CATSDSPSRAGATDTQYF
TGTGCCACCAGTGACTCCCCGAGTCGGGCAGGAGCCACAGATACGCAGTATTTT
>TRBV19|.|.|14|TRBJ2-7
CASSTRHDSYEQYF
TGTGCCAGTAGTACTCGACACGACTCCTACGAGCAGTACTTC
>TRBV27|.|.|14|TRBJ2-7
CASSLSPEPNEQYF
TGTGCCAGCAGTTTATCGCCGGAACCTAACGAGCAGTACTTC
>TRBV24-1|TRBD1|.|18|TRBJ1-2
CATSDSFGTGPSNYGYTF
TGTGCCACCAGTGATTCCTTCGGGACAGGGCCGTCTAACTATGGCTACACCTTC
>TRBV5-6|.|.|15|TRBJ2-7
CASSEGHHRSYEQYF
TGTGCCAGCAGCGAAGGACACCACCGCTCCTACGAGCAGTACTTC
>TRBV18|.|few|16|TRBJ2-3
CASLQGRDRITDTQYF
TGTGCCAGCCTCCAAGGGCGGGACAGAATCACAGATACGCAGTATTTT
>TRBV18|TRBD1|.|16|TRBJ1-1
CASSPLARGQNTEAFF
TGTGCCAGCTCACCATTGGCCAGGGGGCAGAACACTGAAGCTTTCTTT